This TCR beta chain derives from a study of blood T cell repertoires in COVID-19. TCRdb keeps only in-frame clones here, not all; method: immunoSEQ multiplex PCR. The data contain some 90,000 clones, under 90% of them singletons. Germline-derived CDR1 and CDR2 are GTSNPN and SVGIG (reference sequence). The CDR3 spans 14 residues. The ends were cut back, 1 base at V and 3 bases at J, with 13 bases in the middle. The V and J genes are TRBV30 and TRBJ2-7; D unclear. The sample was peripheral blood. The receptor was isolated from a human donor in a cohort sampled during active COVID-19. The CDR3 DNA reads as TGTGCCTGGAGTGGGCCGCAGCGCGACTACGAGCAGTACTTC. Translated, it gives CAWSGPQRDYEQYF.